This T cell receptor (beta chain) originates from a study of T cell responses to AZD1222 COVID-19 vaccine. Points from the study as a whole: After the peak T cell response, and only then, were repertoires sampled. White British people made up most donors, females outnumbered males, and clonal diversity was possibly underestimated. At study baseline, merely a handful of AZD1222 recipients were seropositive. Nearly half of unique spike-specific TCRs reportedly avoided B.1.351 and B.1.1.7 mutated regions.

A note on this clone: Its antigen is currently unknown.

Assay used: immunoSEQ multiplex PCR; TCRdb lists only in-frame clones, some missing. The sample has 150,000 to 200,000 clones; over 75% are singletons. V was trimmed by 1 base and J by 0 bases, leaving 8 bases between them. The CDR3 loop spans 15 amino acids. The germline V gene has CDR1 SGHTS and CDR2 YDEGEE. The chain is built from TRBV5-8 and TRBJ1-5; D gene ambiguous. The sample here was peripheral blood, taken on day 0 of AZD1222 vaccination. The clonotype originates from an adult in good health. The CDR3 is CASSLRETSNQPQHF. DNA for the CDR3: TGTGCCAGCAGCTTGAGGGAAACTAGCAATCAGCCCCAGCATTTT.